This passage covers 27 T cell receptor beta chains from one sample sequenced in a study of tissue T cells after allogeneic stem cell transplantation. Generated by immunoSEQ multiplex PCR, the TCRdb table keeps only in-frame clones and is missing some. The profile shows approximately 47,000 clones, over 65% of them singletons. The sample consisted of sorted cells pooled from one or two spleens. The receptors derive from a pool of C57BL/6 mice in good health.

Regarding this clone: Gene and germline names: mouse. From the germline J gene comes the end of the CDR3, since the read stops 1 residue before it. This rearrangement joins TRBV15 to TRBJ2-5; D gene unclear. Germline lookup yields CDR1 SGHND and CDR2 FRSKSL. Between the trimmed V and J ends, which lost 2 bases and 2 bases, there was a span of 5 bases. The CDR3 is 13 amino acids. The CDR3 sequence is CASSLHSQDTQYF. Partial CDR3 DNA: TGTGCCAGCAGTTTACACAGCCAAGACACCCAGTAC.

This clone has just one count. Genes here carry mouse names. Read coverage stops 1 residue before the CDR3 terminus; the germline J gene supplies the remainder. The genes are TRBV1 and TRBJ1-2; D gene uncertain. Trimming took 0 bases from V and 2 from J, leaving 10 bases between them. CDR1 and CDR2 from the germline V gene are NSQYPW and LRSPGD (reference sequence). This CDR3 spans 15 amino acids. Incomplete CDR3 DNA: TGCACCTGCAGTGCAGATCAAGGGCAGAACTCCGACTACACC. It is translated as CTCSADQGQNSDYT. The entire CDR3 protein is CTCSADQGQNSDYTF. Complete variable domain (other parts from reference TRBV1 and TRBJ1-2): VTLLEQNPRWRLVPRGQAVNLRCILKNSQYPWMSWYQQDLQKQLQWLFTLRSPGDKEVKSLPGADYLATRVTDTELRLQVANMSQGRTLYCTCSADQGQNSDYTFGSGTRLLVI.

About this clone: Genes and germline come from the mouse. The CDR3 is cut off 1 residue early in the read; its end comes from the germline J gene. The chain is built from TRBV5 and TRBJ2-3; TRBD1 matches at 12 bases. Per the germline V gene, CDR1 is LGHNA and CDR2 is YNLKQL (reference sequence). The V and J ends lost 4 bases and 4 bases, in that order; junction bases with no gene match: 6. The CDR3 contains 16 residues. The sequenced part of the CDR3 DNA is TGTGCCAGCAGCCTCCCGGGACAGGGGGCTCCAGAAACGCTGTAT. Translation gives CASSLPGQGAPETLY. The whole CDR3 is CASSLPGQGAPETLYF.

This clone was seen more than once but under ten times. Gene names and germline refer to mouse. CDR3 sequence reads: CASTYAEQFF. The CDR3 bases that were read are TGTGCTAGCACTTATGCTGAGCAGTTC. The J gene is TRBJ2-1, the V gene TRBV17; D not certain. The CDR3 end falls 1 residue outside the read, so it is completed with the germline J gene. The CDR3 runs to 10 residues. Germline V gene sequence: CDR1 MNHDT, CDR2 YYDKIL. The ends were cut back, 7 bases at V and 4 bases at J, with 2 bases in the middle.

This clone was counted only a few times. Gene names follow the mouse nomenclature. The read terminates 1 residue ahead of where the CDR3 ends, so the germline J gene completes it. The rearrangement links TRBV5 to TRBJ2-7; 11 nucleotides agree with TRBD2. Looked up from germline, CDR1 is LGHNA and CDR2 is YNLKQL (reference sequence). The V segment lost 2 bases and the J segment 7 bases; nucleotides outside the gene matches: 4. This CDR3 is built from 14 residues. This CDR3 reads CASSQTGGALEQYF. CDR3 DNA (partial): TGTGCCAGCAGCCAAACTGGGGGGGCCCTGGAACAGTAC.

As regards this clone: Gene names are mouse gene names. The sequence runs out 1 residue before the end of the CDR3; the remainder is reconstructed from the germline J gene. The chain couples TRBV16 to TRBJ1-1; no clear D gene. V lost 5 bases and J lost 2, with 6 bases in between. Germline CDR1 SGHSA, CDR2 FRNQAP. CDR3 size: 12 residues. CDR3 bases read: TGTGCAAGCAGCCAGGACAACACAGAAGTCTTC. As protein: CASSQDNTEVF. The whole CDR3 sequence reads CASSQDNTEVFF.

As for this clone: The gene symbols are mouse symbols. The read ends 1 residue before the CDR3 terminus; that terminus is restored from the germline J gene. This rearrangement joins TRBV13-1 to TRBJ1-1; 12 bases are shared with TRBD1. J was trimmed by 7 bases and V by 4 bases; bases with no gene match: 2. This CDR3 contains 13 residues. CDR1 and CDR2 from the germline V gene are NSHNY and SYGAGN. CDR3 residues: CASSRDRGQEVFF. The CDR3 DNA, read in part, is TGTGCCAGCAGTAGGGACAGGGGGCAAGAAGTCTTC.

Of note for this clone: Gene labels here are mouse ones. Coverage ceases 1 residue before the CDR3 finishes, and the germline J gene fills in the end. J is TRBJ2-1 and V is TRBV16; perhaps TRBD2 as D (7 bases). Germline V gene lookup returns CDR1 SGHSA and CDR2 FRNQAP. CDR3 length equals 13 residues. Deletions cut 6 bases from V and 7 bases from J, with 13 bases between. The sequenced CDR3 bases are TGTGCAAGCAGTCCCGGGGGGCGAGCTGAGCAGTTC. Amino acids: CASSPGGRAEQF. The whole CDR3 protein reads CASSPGGRAEQFF. Drawing the rest from reference TRBV16 and TRBJ2-1, the complete variable domain is NAGVIQTPRHKVTGKGQEATLWCEPISGHSAVFWYRQTIVQGLEFLTYFRNQAPIDDSGMPKERFSAQMPNQSHSTLKIQSTQPQDSAVYLCASSPGGRAEQFFGPGTRLTVL.

For this clone: The gene symbols are mouse symbols. The read is 1 residue too short to cover the CDR3 end, so that end is filled in from the germline J gene. The chain joins TRBV5 to TRBJ2-1; TRBD2 matches at 10 bases. Germline V gene lookup returns CDR1 LGHNA and CDR2 YNLKQL (reference sequence). Losses at the gene ends were 4 bases for V and 6 bases for J; bases not matched to a gene: 9. This CDR3 is built from 16 residues. The CDR3 region is CASSLPLGGRFAEQFF. CDR3 DNA, as far as it was read: TGTGCCAGCAGCCTCCCTCTGGGGGGGCGATTTGCTGAGCAGTTC.

This clone came up a few times. Gene names follow the mouse nomenclature. The read comes to an end 1 residue before the CDR3 does, leaving the germline J gene to fill in the end. The V call is TRBV31, the J call TRBJ1-4, with D unresolved. This CDR3 has 12 residues. Germline V gene data show CDR1 as GKSSPN and CDR2 as SITVG. V gave up 3 bases and J gave up 7 bases, with 9 bases separating them. The CDR3 bases that were read are TGTGCCTGGAGCGGGCGGGGCGAAAGATTATTT. This sequence encodes CAWSGRGERLF. The whole CDR3 protein is CAWSGRGERLFF.

A note on this clone: The gene names here belong to mouse. Read data end 1 residue before the CDR3 end; the end is taken from the germline J gene. Within the sample, other DNA sequences also encode this same CDR3. The chain carries TRBV13-2 and TRBJ1-3; possibly TRBD1 for D (6 bases). Trimming took 0 bases from V and 4 from J, leaving 14 bases between them. Germline V lookup: CDR1 NNHNN, CDR2 SYGAGS (reference sequence). The CDR3 sequence is 16 residues long. CDR3 DNA, as far as it was read: TGTGCCAGCGGTGATGCGGGCAGGGGATCAGGAAATACGCTCTAT. Translating gives CASGDAGRGSGNTLY. The CDR3 reads in full as CASGDAGRGSGNTLYF.

To note about this clone: Genes here carry mouse names. Read data end 1 residue before the CDR3 end; the end is taken from the germline J gene. The genes are TRBV19 and TRBJ2-3; perhaps TRBD2 as D (6 bases). The CDR3 runs to 14 residues. The germline V and J ends were trimmed by 2 bases and 3 bases, with 10 bases remaining between them. From germline, CDR1 is FNHDT and CDR2 SITEND (reference sequence). The CDR3: CASSMGGRAETLYF. The part of the CDR3 DNA that was read is TGTGCCAGCAGTATGGGGGGTCGGGCAGAAACGCTGTAT.

Worth noting for this clone: Genes and germline are mouse. The CDR3 extends 1 residue past the end of the read, so its final part is completed from the germline J gene. The rearrangement joins TRBV13-2 to TRBJ2-5; D gene ambiguous. Between the trimmed V and J ends, which lost 0 bases and 6 bases, there was a span of 8 bases. The CDR3 totals 13 residues. CDR1 NNHNN and CDR2 SYGAGS come from the germline V gene (reference sequence). The CDR3 protein is CASGDGPNDTQYF. CDR3 bases read: TGTGCCAGCGGTGATGGACCGAACGACACCCAGTAC.

Details on this clone: Gene and germline names: mouse. The CDR3 is cut off 1 residue early in the read; its end comes from the germline J gene. The V gene is TRBV13-2, the J gene TRBJ1-1; D not resolved. Trimming removed 2 bases from V and 0 bases from J, with 2 bases in between. CDR1 NNHNN and CDR2 SYGAGS come from the germline V gene (reference sequence). This CDR3 has 12 amino acids. Incomplete CDR3 DNA: TGTGCCAGCGGTGAGTCAAACACAGAAGTCTTC. Its protein product is CASGESNTEVF. The CDR3 as a whole reads CASGESNTEVFF.

About this clone itself: The gene names given are mouse names. The missing CDR3 end, 1 residue past where the read stops, is filled in from the germline J gene. This chain links TRBV5 with TRBJ2-3; TRBD2 matches 14 bases. The junction had 7 bases not matched to a gene; V was cut back by 4 bases and J by 1 base. The CDR3 contains 18 residues. Looked up from germline, CDR1 is LGHNA and CDR2 is YNLKQL (reference sequence). Incomplete CDR3 DNA: TGTGCCAGCAGCCCCGGGACTGGGGGGGCGCGAGGTGCAGAAACGCTGTAT. Amino acids: CASSPGTGGARGAETLY. In full, the CDR3 is CASSPGTGGARGAETLYF.

Turning to this clone: Gene labels here are mouse ones. Read data end 1 residue before the CDR3 end; the end is taken from the germline J gene. The chain joins TRBV15 to TRBJ2-1, with TRBD2 matching 11 bases. The CDR3 totals 14 residues. Germline-derived CDR1 and CDR2 are SGHND and FRSKSL. The J segment lost 6 bases and the V segment lost 6 bases, leaving 4 bases of the junction unmatched. This chain's CDR3 is CASRGTGGGAEQFF. The CDR3 DNA, read in part, is TGTGCCAGCAGAGGGACTGGGGGAGGTGCTGAGCAGTTC.

The table lists this clone with a count of one. The listed genes are named as in mouse. The read ends 1 residue early relative to the CDR3; the germline J gene fills the gap. V gene TRBV17 combines with J gene TRBJ2-3; TRBD2 aligns across 9 bases. This CDR3 spans 15 amino acids. Trimming took 1 base from V and 1 from J; bases not matched to a gene: 0. Germline V CDR1 and CDR2: MNHDT, YYDKIL. This CDR3 is CASSRAGGGAETLYF. CDR3 DNA (partial): TGTGCTAGCAGTAGAGCTGGGGGGGGTGCAGAAACGCTGTAT.

This clone was seen a single time. Mouse gene names and germline throughout. From the germline J gene comes the end of the CDR3, since the read stops 1 residue before it. This chain connects TRBV16 to TRBJ1-1; the D is unclear. This CDR3 contains 13 residues. V dropped 1 base and J dropped 3 bases, with 6 bases sitting between them. CDR1 is SGHSA and CDR2 is FRNQAP in the germline V gene. CDR3 DNA, as far as it was read: TGTGCAAGCAGCTTAGCACTTCACACAGAAGTCTTC. Residues: CASSLALHTEVF. The CDR3 in full is CASSLALHTEVFF.

Of note for this clone: These gene names are mouse names. The sequence runs out 1 residue before the end of the CDR3; the remainder is reconstructed from the germline J gene. The chain joins TRBV13-3 to TRBJ2-5; D is undetermined. Germline V gene sequence: CDR1 NNHDY, CDR2 SYVADS. This CDR3 has 14 residues. Trimming cost V 1 base and J 1 base, with 7 bases left between them. Here the CDR3 reads CASSDRHDQDTQYF. The part of the CDR3 DNA that was read is TGTGCCAGCAGTGATAGACACGACCAAGACACCCAGTAC.

Worth noting for this clone: Mouse gene names and germline throughout. Read sequence stops 1 residue before the CDR3 end, and the germline J gene provides the missing end. The genes are TRBV12-2 and TRBJ1-6; D perhaps matches TRBD1 (5 bases). TRBJ1-6 is labeled an ORF, and its function is uncertain. V lost 0 bases and J lost 2, with 7 bases in between. The CDR3 length is 15 residues. Germline lookup yields CDR1 SGHLS and CDR2 HYDKME. The CDR3 loop reads CASSLTGTYNSPLYF. The CDR3 bases that were read are TGTGCCAGCTCTCTCACAGGAACCTATAATTCGCCCCTCTAC.

With regard to this clone: Mouse gene names apply. The missing CDR3 end, 1 residue past where the read stops, is filled in from the germline J gene. The V and J genes are TRBV19 and TRBJ1-4; maybe TRBD1 (5 bases). This CDR3 spans 13 amino acids. The V gene's germline CDR1 is FNHDT and CDR2 SITEND (reference sequence). V lost 0 bases and J 5 bases, leaving 5 bases between the germline ends. Incomplete CDR3 DNA: TGTGCCAGCAGTATAGGGGGGAACGAAAGATTATTT. Protein: CASSIGGNERLF. From start to end, the CDR3 is CASSIGGNERLFF.

This clone was picked up a small number of times. Mouse gene names apply. The observed sequence ends 1 residue before the CDR3 terminus, with the missing tail filled in from the germline J gene. This chain connects TRBV15 to TRBJ2-7, with 12 bases fitting TRBD2. The V gene's germline CDR1 is SGHND and CDR2 FRSKSL. This CDR3 contains 14 residues. V was clipped by 4 bases and J by 7 bases; unmatched bases: 5. The CDR3 loop reads CASSSTGGAREQYF. The CDR3 bases that were read are TGTGCCAGCAGTTCGACTGGGGGGGCGCGGGAACAGTAC.

This clone was found a few times. The gene symbols are mouse symbols. The observed sequence ends 1 residue before the CDR3 terminus, with the missing tail filled in from the germline J gene. The chain has TRBV3 and TRBJ2-7, with 8 bases identical to TRBD2. Germline assignment: CDR1 SNHLY and CDR2 FYNGKV (reference sequence). Germline trimming cut 3 bases from V and 3 bases from J; bases unmatched to any gene: 1. This CDR3 is built from 13 residues. The sequenced CDR3 bases are TGTGCCAGCAGCTTGACTGGGGACTATGAACAGTAC. It yields the protein CASSLTGDYEQY. The whole CDR3 protein reads CASSLTGDYEQYF.

In this sample, this clone turned up once. Gene and germline names: mouse. The read is 1 residue too short to cover the CDR3 end, so that end is filled in from the germline J gene. The rearrangement joins TRBV5 to TRBJ1-4; no reliable D call. Germline-derived CDR1 and CDR2 are LGHNA and YNLKQL (reference sequence). CDR3 length: 15 residues. Trimming stripped 0 bases from V and 3 bases from J, with 8 bases between. The CDR3 protein is CASSQEIGTNERLFF. Partial CDR3 DNA: TGTGCCAGCAGCCAAGAGATAGGGACCAACGAAAGATTATTT.

This clone appeared a single time. The gene symbols are mouse symbols. The CDR3 is cut off 1 residue early in the read; its end comes from the germline J gene. The V gene is TRBV16, the J gene TRBJ2-2; possibly TRBD1 or TRBD2 for D (6 bases each). This CDR3 is 15 amino acids long. Germline V gives CDR1 SGHSA, CDR2 FRNQAP. The V end lost 0 bases, the J end lost 2 bases, and 7 bases lay between the germline ends. The sequenced part of the CDR3 DNA is TGTGCAAGCAGCTTAGAGGGGGCGAACACCGGGCAGCTCTAC. Its translation is CASSLEGANTGQLY. The entire CDR3 is CASSLEGANTGQLYF.

Concerning this clone itself: Mouse names are used for the genes. The sequenced fragment ends 1 residue before the CDR3 boundary, so the rest is inferred from the germline J gene. The chain recombines TRBV3 with TRBJ2-1; 9 nucleotides match TRBD2. CDR1 is SNHLY, CDR2 FYNGKV, per germline (reference sequence). This CDR3 is built from 15 residues. The V gene end was trimmed by 5 bases and the J gene end by 1 base; junction bases not matched to a gene: 3. The CDR3 protein is CASSPLGGNYAEQFF. Partial CDR3 DNA: TGTGCCAGCAGCCCTCTGGGGGGGAACTATGCTGAGCAGTTC.

About this clone: All gene names here are mouse names. Read sequence stops 1 residue before the CDR3 end, and the germline J gene provides the missing end. V usage is TRBV3 and J usage is TRBJ2-3; 8 bases line up with TRBD1. The junction had 4 bases not matched to a gene; V was cut back by 5 bases and J by 0 bases. Per germline, CDR1 SNHLY and CDR2 FYNGKV (reference sequence). CDR3 length: 15 amino acids. CDR3 DNA, as far as it was read: TGTGCCAGCAGCCACAGGGGGACTAGTGCAGAAACGCTGTAT. Protein sequence: CASSHRGTSAETLY. From start to end, the CDR3 is CASSHRGTSAETLYF.